Below, one TCR beta chain is given with its context. The data were obtained in a study of CD8 T cells in Susac syndrome. The CDR3 is 13 amino acids. Germline V CDR1 and CDR2: SGHTA, FQGNSA. Trimming removed 5 bases at V and 6 bases at J, with 12 bases between. An input of about 0.5 to 1 ug of RNA was subjected to reverse transcription using random hexamers. TCRdb itself ran the immunoSEQ multiplex PCR reads through MiXCR, one entry per CDR3 protein. The sample includes 150,000 to 200,000 distinct CDR3 sequences, 90% to 95% of them seen just once. The rearrangement links TRBV7-2 to TRBJ2-3; D call uncertain. This sequence was found in a human donor in good health. Sequences were obtained from CD4+ T cells from PBMCs. The CDR3 nucleotides are TGTGCCAGCAGCCGTCAGAGGATGGATACGCAGTATTTT. Its protein product is CASSRQRMDTQYF.